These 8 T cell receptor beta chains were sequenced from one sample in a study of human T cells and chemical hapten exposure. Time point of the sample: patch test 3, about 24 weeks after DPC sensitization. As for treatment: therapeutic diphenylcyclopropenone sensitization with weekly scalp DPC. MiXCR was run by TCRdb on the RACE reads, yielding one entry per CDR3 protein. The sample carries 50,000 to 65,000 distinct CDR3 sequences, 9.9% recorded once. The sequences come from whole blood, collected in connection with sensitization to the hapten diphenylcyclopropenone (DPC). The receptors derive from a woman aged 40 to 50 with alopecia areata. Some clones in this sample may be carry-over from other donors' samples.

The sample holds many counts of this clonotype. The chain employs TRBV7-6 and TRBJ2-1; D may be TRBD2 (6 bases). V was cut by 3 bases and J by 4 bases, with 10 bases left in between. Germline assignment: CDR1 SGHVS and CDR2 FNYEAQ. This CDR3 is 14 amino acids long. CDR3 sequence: CASSFGGGYNEQFF. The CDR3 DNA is TGTGCCAGCAGCTTCGGTGGGGGGTACAATGAGCAGTTCTTC.

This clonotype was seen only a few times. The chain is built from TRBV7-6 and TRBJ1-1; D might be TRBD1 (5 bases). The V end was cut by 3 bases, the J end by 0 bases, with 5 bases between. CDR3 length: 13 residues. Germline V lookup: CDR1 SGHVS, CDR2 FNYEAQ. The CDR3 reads CASSLTVNTEAFF. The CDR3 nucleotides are TGTGCCAGCAGCTTGACAGTGAACACTGAAGCTTTCTTT.

CDR3 region: CATSDPTRTDTQYF. The CDR3 nucleotides are TGTGCCACCAGTGACCCGACCCGCACAGATACGCAGTATTTT. The chain carries TRBV24-1 and TRBJ2-3; D remains unclear. CDR1 and CDR2 (germline): KGHDR, SFDVKD. The CDR3 spans 14 residues. Trimming shortened V by 4 bases and J by 1 base, and 8 bases separated the two germline ends.

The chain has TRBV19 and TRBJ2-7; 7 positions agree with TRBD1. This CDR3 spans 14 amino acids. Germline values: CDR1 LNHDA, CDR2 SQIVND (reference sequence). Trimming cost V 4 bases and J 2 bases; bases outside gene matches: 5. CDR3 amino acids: CASSKPGQPYEQYF. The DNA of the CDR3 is TGTGCCAGTAGTAAACCGGGACAGCCCTACGAGCAGTACTTC.

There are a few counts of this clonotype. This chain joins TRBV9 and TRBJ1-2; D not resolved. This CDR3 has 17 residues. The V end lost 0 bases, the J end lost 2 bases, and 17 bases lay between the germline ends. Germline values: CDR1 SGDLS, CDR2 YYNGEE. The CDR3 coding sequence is TGTGCCAGCAGCGTAGATGTGAAGGGCCGAGGCAACTATGGCTACACCTTC. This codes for CASSVDVKGRGNYGYTF.

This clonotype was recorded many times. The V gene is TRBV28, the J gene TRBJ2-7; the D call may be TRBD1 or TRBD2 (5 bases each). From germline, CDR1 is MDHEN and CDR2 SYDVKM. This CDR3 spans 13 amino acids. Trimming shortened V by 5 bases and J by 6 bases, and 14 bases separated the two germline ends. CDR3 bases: TGTGCCAGCAGTCCCGGGGCAGGTGCCGAGCAGTACTTC. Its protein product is CASSPGAGAEQYF.

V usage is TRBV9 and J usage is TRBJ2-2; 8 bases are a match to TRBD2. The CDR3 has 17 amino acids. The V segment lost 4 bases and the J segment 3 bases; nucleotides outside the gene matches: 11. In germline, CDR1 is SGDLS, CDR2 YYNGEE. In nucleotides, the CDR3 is TGTGCCAGCAGCCCCTCCGGGGCGGGGGGTTACACCGGGGAGCTGTTTTTT. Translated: CASSPSGAGGYTGELFF.

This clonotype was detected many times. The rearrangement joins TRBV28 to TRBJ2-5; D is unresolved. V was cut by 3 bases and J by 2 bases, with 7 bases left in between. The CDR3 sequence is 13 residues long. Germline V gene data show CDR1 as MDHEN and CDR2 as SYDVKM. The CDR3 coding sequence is TGTGCCAGCAGTTTTCCCGCACAAGAGACCCAGTACTTC. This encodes CASSFPAQETQYF.